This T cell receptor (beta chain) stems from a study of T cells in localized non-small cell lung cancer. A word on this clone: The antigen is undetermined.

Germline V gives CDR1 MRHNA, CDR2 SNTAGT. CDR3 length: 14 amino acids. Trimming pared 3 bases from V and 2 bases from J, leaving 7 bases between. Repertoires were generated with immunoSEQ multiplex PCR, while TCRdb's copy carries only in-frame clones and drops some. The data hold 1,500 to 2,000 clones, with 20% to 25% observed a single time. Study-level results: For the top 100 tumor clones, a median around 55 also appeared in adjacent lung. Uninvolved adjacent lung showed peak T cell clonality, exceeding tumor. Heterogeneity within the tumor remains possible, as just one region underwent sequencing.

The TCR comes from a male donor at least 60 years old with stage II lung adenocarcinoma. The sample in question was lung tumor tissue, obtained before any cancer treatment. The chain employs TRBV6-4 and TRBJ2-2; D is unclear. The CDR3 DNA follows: TGTGCCAGCAGTGAAGGCCTTAACACCGGGGAGCTGTTTTTT. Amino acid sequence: CASSEGLNTGELFF.